The 11 T cell receptor beta chains below all came from one sample that was sequenced in a study of T cells in Graves' hyperthyroidism and ophthalmopathy. RNA transcripts provided the source from which TCR beta CDR3 regions were amplified. With the HTBI primer set, the TCR CDR3 went through a first round of RT-PCR. One entry per CDR3 protein, called by TCRdb with MiXCR from the multiplex PCR reads. The sample lists 300,000 to 350,000 distinct CDR3 sequences, approximately 15% occurring once. Sequences were obtained from blood. These receptors came from a woman aged 25 to 39 with Graves' hyperthyroidism.

This clonotype was observed a handful of times. This sequence joins TRBV11-1 and TRBJ2-7; maybe TRBD1 (6 bases). Trimming took 5 bases from V and 3 from J, leaving 11 bases between them. CDR1 is SGHAT and CDR2 is FQDESV in the germline V gene (reference sequence). CDR3 length: 13 amino acids. This CDR3 reads CASSQDRDYEQYF. CDR3 bases: TGTGCCAGCAGCCAGGACAGAGACTACGAGCAGTACTTC.

This clonotype was seen ten or more times. The V gene is TRBV7-2, the J gene TRBJ2-3; the match to TRBD2 covers 7 bases. The CDR3 is 17 residues long. V lost 2 bases, J lost 2 bases, and 10 bases stayed unmatched. Germline V gives CDR1 SGHTA, CDR2 FQGNSA. The chain's CDR3 is CASSLPGTIQSTDTQYF. The CDR3 DNA reads as TGTGCCAGCAGCTTACCCGGGACTATCCAATCCACAGATACGCAGTATTTT.

A remark on this clonotype: This may be a read error, as it is one base from a much larger clone. This sequence joins TRBV30 and TRBJ1-2; no firm D call. With 6 bases removed from V and 5 bases from J, the gap between germline ends came to 13 bases. CDR3 length: 12 amino acids. Germline CDR1 GTSNPN, CDR2 SVGIG (reference sequence). The CDR3 is CACARGLYGYTF. CDR3 coding DNA: TGTGCCTGCGCCAGAGGACTTTATGGCTACACCTTC. The whole variable domain, filled in from reference TRBV30 and TRBJ1-2, reads SQTIHQWPATLVQPVGSPLSLECTVEGTSNPNLYWYRQAAGRGLQLLFYSVGIGQISSEVPQNLSASRPQDRQFILSSKKLLLSDSGFYLCACARGLYGYTFGSGTRLTVV.

This chain connects TRBV3-1 to TRBJ2-7; D unclear. Germline-derived CDR1 and CDR2 are LGHDT and YNNKEL (reference sequence). This CDR3 has 12 residues. V dropped 1 base and J dropped 2 bases, with 3 bases sitting between them. As DNA, the CDR3 is TGTGCCAGCAGCCAAGTACCCTACGAGCAGTACTTC. Its protein is CASSQVPYEQYF.

This clonotype came up many times. The CDR3 region has the DNA TGTGCCAGCAGTTTAGCGACAGGTGAAGCTTTCTTT. This encodes CASSLATGEAFF. The chain links TRBV12-3 or TRBV12-4 to TRBJ1-1; D perhaps matches TRBD1 (6 bases). The CDR3 is 12 amino acids. V lost 0 bases and J lost 7, with 6 bases in between.

The V and J genes are TRBV28 and TRBJ1-3, with D possibly TRBD1 on 6 matching bases. CDR1 is MDHEN, CDR2 SYDVKM, per germline. The CDR3 consists of 15 residues. The germline V and J ends were trimmed by 6 bases and 4 bases, with 16 bases remaining between them. The CDR3 spells CASRGGGADGNTIYF. CDR3 bases: TGTGCCAGCAGGGGTGGGGGGGCGGACGGAAACACCATATATTTT.

This clonotype has a count of ten or more. Here the CDR3 reads CASRRDGGTGELFF. CDR3 DNA sequence: TGTGCCAGCAGGAGGGACGGGGGAACCGGGGAGCTGTTTTTT. The chain links TRBV6-1 to TRBJ2-2, with a weak D call TRBD2 (6 bases). The CDR3 runs to 14 residues. In germline, CDR1 is MNHNS, CDR2 SASEGT. The ends were cut back, 6 bases at V and 5 bases at J, with 13 bases in the middle.

This clonotype showed up many times. This chain uses TRBV10-3 with TRBJ2-7; the match to TRBD1 covers 10 bases. With V trimmed by 3 bases and J by 6 bases, 5 bases remained unmatched. The CDR3 contains 14 residues. Germline CDR1 is ENHRY and CDR2 is SYGVKD. The CDR3 DNA reads as TGTGCCATCAGTGAAGGGACAGGGGCGGGCGAGCAGTACTTC. Amino acid sequence: CAISEGTGAGEQYF.

This clonotype appeared many times. The chain is built from TRBV24-1 and TRBJ1-1; D gene ambiguous. The CDR3 has 13 amino acids. V dropped 9 bases and J dropped 1 base, with 11 bases sitting between them. CDR1 and CDR2 (germline): KGHDR, SFDVKD. The CDR3: CATADGWNTEAFF. The CDR3 DNA sequence: TGTGCCACCGCAGACGGTTGGAACACTGAAGCTTTCTTT.

This chain uses TRBV19 with TRBJ2-5; D perhaps matches TRBD2 (6 bases). The CDR3 sequence is 13 residues long. Trimming shortened V by 3 bases and J by 9 bases, and 14 bases separated the two germline ends. Looked up from germline, CDR1 is LNHDA and CDR2 is SQIVND (reference sequence). CDR3 residues: CASSIGLNRAQYF. The CDR3 nucleotides are TGTGCCAGTAGTATTGGACTAAATAGGGCCCAGTACTTC. Full variable domain (remainder filled in from reference TRBV19 and TRBJ2-5): DGGITQSPKYLFRKEGQNVTLSCEQNLNHDAMYWYRQDPGQGLRLIYYSQIVNDFQKGDIAEGYSVSREKKESFPLTVTSAQKNPTAFYLCASSIGLNRAQYFGPGTRLLVL.

Notes on this clonotype: This clone may be a read error of a much larger clone one base away. This rearrangement joins TRBV6-2 or TRBV6-3 to TRBJ2-2; 11 bases are a match to TRBD2. V was clipped by 5 bases and J by 1 base; unmatched bases: 15. CDR3 size: 20 residues. In germline, CDR1 is MNHEY, CDR2 SVGEGT. CDR3 DNA: TGTGCCAGCAGTGACGACAGGTTGACTAGCGGGAACCAGAACACCGGGGAGCTGTTTTTT. It encodes CASSDDRLTSGNQNTGELFF.